This TCR beta chain was retrieved from a study of cytomegalovirus exposure and HLA in healthy donors. At the level of the study: Some 85 million unique TCRs, all from HLA-typed donors, were included in an early release of the data.

The CDR3 spans 15 residues. Per germline, CDR1 SGHRS and CDR2 YFSETQ. Trimming cost V 3 bases and J 5 bases; bases outside gene matches: 4. Points on this clone: Its cognate antigen is unknown.

It was with 60 Vbeta and 13 Jbeta primers that the PCR ran. Sequencing used immunoSEQ multiplex PCR; TCRdb keeps in-frame clones, though not all of them. Of 150,000 to 200,000 clones in the sample, 75% to 85% were seen once. General study points: When analyzed later, a missense DCLRE1C variant was found to be linked to TCR beta V- and J-gene trimming.

The rearrangement uses TRBV5-1 and TRBJ2-7; TRBD2 agrees at 14 bases. What was sequenced was PBMCs. The sequence derives from a boy aged 5-17 years in good health and CMV-seronegative. For the CDR3, the DNA is TGCGCCAGCAGCTGGACTAGCGGGAGGTCCGACGAGCAGTACTTC. This sequence encodes CASSWTSGRSDEQYF.